One sample yielded the 30 T cell receptor beta chains listed below, sequenced in a study of blood T cell repertoires in COVID-19 (dated by TCRdb to 2019 to 2021). The library came from the immunoSEQ multiplex PCR assay. TCRdb obtained this table from immuneACCESS and retained in-frame rearrangements with V and J assigned. These tables miss some clones; where compared with another copy, unresolved V genes account for less than half of the shortfall, and the remainder is unexplained. This sample lists approximately 130,000 clones; around 81% were detected once. The ten largest clones add up to about 10% of the sample. The sequenced material came from peripheral blood. The receptors come from a human donor in a cohort sampled during active COVID-19.

This clone occurred once. The chain joins TRBV28 to TRBJ2-4, with a possible D match to TRBD1 (6 bases). The germline CDR1 and CDR2 sequences are MDHEN and SYDVKM. With 6 bases removed from V and 0 bases from J, the gap between germline ends came to 9 bases. The CDR3 contains 14 residues. The CDR3 is CASRDSLAKNIQYF. Written as DNA, the CDR3 is TGTGCCAGCAGGGACAGTCTAGCCAAAAACATTCAGTACTTC.

This clone has only one observation. The rearrangement links TRBV15 to TRBJ2-7, with TRBD1 identical over 7 bases. The CDR3 covers 15 residues. Germline CDR1 LNHNV, CDR2 YYDKDF (reference sequence). The junction had 4 bases not matched to a gene; V was cut back by 0 bases and J by 2 bases. The CDR3 region is CATSREAGGTYEQYF. In nucleotides, the CDR3 is TGTGCCACCAGCAGAGAGGCAGGGGGTACCTACGAGCAGTACTTC.

This clone was seen a handful of times. V usage is TRBV6-1 and J usage is TRBJ1-6; TRBD1 aligns across 9 bases. The CDR3 contains 15 residues. J was trimmed by 5 bases and V by 3 bases; bases with no gene match: 2. The germline CDR1 and CDR2 sequences are MNHNS and SASEGT. CDR3 in DNA: TGTGCCAGCAGTGATCGGACAGGGGATAATTCACCCCTCCACTTT. It codes for CASSDRTGDNSPLHF.

The chain joins TRBV9 to TRBJ1-3; tentative D call: TRBD1 (5 bases). Germline CDR1 and CDR2: SGDLS and YYNGEE. Trimming removed 1 base at V and 2 bases at J, with 13 bases between. This CDR3 spans 16 amino acids. CDR3 sequence reads: CASSVKTGGTGNTIYF. The CDR3 DNA is TGTGCCAGCAGCGTAAAGACTGGGGGGACTGGAAACACCATATATTTT.

This clone was seen a handful of times. The J gene is TRBJ1-6, the V gene TRBV2; 7 nucleotides line up with TRBD1. CDR3 length: 15 residues. Germline V gene sequence: CDR1 SNHLY, CDR2 FYNNEI. V gave up 6 bases and J gave up 10 bases; unmatched junction bases: 12. The CDR3 DNA sequence: TGTGCCAGCAGGACGAGAACAGGGGAGATGTCACCCCTCCACTTT. Translation gives CASRTRTGEMSPLHF.

The gene calls are TRBV7-9 and TRBJ1-1, with D unresolved. Germline V lookup: CDR1 SEHNR, CDR2 FQNEAQ (reference sequence). Trimming shortened V by 7 bases and J by 1 base, and 16 bases separated the two germline ends. This CDR3 contains 15 residues. Here the CDR3 reads CASIPGGSKNTEAFF. CDR3 DNA: TGTGCCAGCATCCCGGGAGGGTCCAAGAACACTGAAGCTTTCTTT.

The chain joins TRBV19 to TRBJ1-5, with TRBD1 identical over 7 bases. Germline CDR1 reads LNHDA; CDR2 reads SQIVND (reference sequence). V dropped 3 bases and J dropped 7; count of bases not matched to a gene: 9. The CDR3 has 15 amino acids. The CDR3 DNA reads as TGTGCCAGTAGTATCCAGCGACAGGGTGGGCAGCCCCAGCATTTT. Amino acid sequence: CASSIQRQGGQPQHF.

The gene calls are TRBV24-1 and TRBJ2-5, with 13 bases identical to TRBD2. CDR1 is KGHDR and CDR2 is SFDVKD in the germline V gene. V shed 4 bases, J shed 2 bases, and the junction held 6 bases outside the gene matches. This CDR3 has 17 amino acids. DNA of the CDR3: TGTGCCACCAGTGACCTTCGGACTAGCGGGGGACAAGAGACCCAGTACTTC. Protein sequence: CATSDLRTSGGQETQYF.

The chain uses TRBV9 and TRBJ2-7, with 7 bases aligning to TRBD1. After removal of 0 bases from V and 2 bases from J, the junction contained 2 bases not matched to a gene. This CDR3 spans 14 amino acids. The V gene's germline CDR1 is SGDLS and CDR2 YYNGEE. CDR3 sequence (DNA): TGTGCCAGCAGCGTAGGGGGGACAGCCTACGAGCAGTACTTC. It codes for CASSVGGTAYEQYF.

The chain joins TRBV5-4 to TRBJ1-1, with unresolved D. V was trimmed by 2 bases and J by 5 bases, leaving 10 bases between them. The length of the CDR3 is 13 residues. Germline V gives CDR1 SGHNT, CDR2 YYREEE (reference sequence). The CDR3: CASSFLSGTEAFF. For the CDR3, the DNA is TGTGCCAGCAGCTTCTTGTCCGGGACTGAAGCTTTCTTT.

The chain employs TRBV30 and TRBJ2-3; a possible D gene is TRBD1 (6 bases). This CDR3 is 12 amino acids long. CDR1 and CDR2 from the germline V gene are GTSNPN and SVGIG (reference sequence). Trimming shortened V by 3 bases and J by 7 bases, and 11 bases separated the two germline ends. CDR3 sequence (DNA): TGTGCCTGGAGGGGACAAGTGAATACGCAGTATTTT. Translated: CAWRGQVNTQYF.

The chain links TRBV13 to TRBJ2-1, with a tentative D call TRBD1 (5 bases). The germline V gene encodes CDR1 PRHDT and CDR2 FYEKMQ (reference sequence). Trimming removed 1 base at V and 7 bases at J, with 5 bases between. The CDR3 covers 12 residues. In nucleotides, the CDR3 is TGTGCCAGCAGCTTAGAGGGGAATGAGCAGTTCTTC. Translated: CASSLEGNEQFF.

V gene TRBV6-1 combines with J gene TRBJ1-1; weak D call: TRBD1 (5 bases). The CDR3 has 15 residues. The germline CDR1 and CDR2 sequences are MNHNS and SASEGT. Trimming pared 1 base from V and 5 bases from J, leaving 14 bases between. The CDR3 DNA sequence: TGTGCCAGCAGTGAAGGCGGGAGTAGGGGAACTGAAGCTTTCTTT. Translated, it gives CASSEGGSRGTEAFF.

The genes are TRBV6-5 and TRBJ1-6; 7 bases match TRBD1. The V gene's germline CDR1 is MNHEY and CDR2 SVGAGI. The CDR3 is 13 amino acids. V shed 8 bases and J 7 bases; nucleotides not matched to a gene: 5. CDR3 in amino acids: CASHRGGNSPLHF. The CDR3 DNA follows: TGTGCCAGCCACAGGGGAGGAAATTCACCCCTCCACTTT.

V gene TRBV12-5 combines with J gene TRBJ2-3; D is possibly TRBD2 (6 bases). Trimming took 6 bases from V and 8 from J, leaving 15 bases between them. The germline CDR1 and CDR2 sequences are LGHNT and FRNRAP. The CDR3 extends over 13 amino acids. CDR3 protein: CASGRGSLITQYF. The CDR3 bases are TGTGCTAGTGGCCGGGGGAGTCTAATTACGCAGTATTTT.

The rearrangement joins TRBV7-9 to TRBJ2-3; D is possibly TRBD1 (6 bases). This CDR3 comprises 15 residues. V dropped 6 bases and J dropped 5 bases, with 18 bases sitting between them. Per the germline V gene, CDR1 is SEHNR and CDR2 is FQNEAQ (reference sequence). The DNA of the CDR3 is TGTGCCAGCAGACCAGGTGGGGGCGCGGTAGATACGCAGTATTTT. Its translation is CASRPGGGAVDTQYF.

The rearrangement links TRBV5-1 to TRBJ1-1, with D possibly matching TRBD1 (6 bases). The germline gives CDR1 SGHRS, CDR2 YFSETQ. The CDR3 runs to 15 residues. V lost 0 bases, J lost 1 base, and 10 bases lay in between. The CDR3 region is CASSLDTGRNTEAFF. CDR3 sequence (DNA): TGCGCCAGCAGCTTGGATACAGGGAGGAACACTGAAGCTTTCTTT.

CDR3 bases: TGTGCCAGCAGCCCCCAGCTGGGCGCCACTGAAGCTTTCTTT. Translation: CASSPQLGATEAFF. V gene TRBV7-9 combines with J gene TRBJ1-1; D not resolved. Germline V CDR1 and CDR2: SEHNR, FQNEAQ (reference sequence). The CDR3 extends over 14 amino acids. Trimming took off 5 bases at V and 4 bases at J, with 14 bases between the two ends.

This rearrangement joins TRBV5-1 to TRBJ2-1; 9 bases align to TRBD2. V lost 2 bases, J lost 6 bases, and 6 bases stayed unmatched. In germline, CDR1 is SGHRS, CDR2 YFSETQ. There are 15 residues in the CDR3. CDR3 bases: TGCGCCAGCAGCTTCGTCCTAGCGGGGAGCAATGAGCAGTTCTTC. This translates into CASSFVLAGSNEQFF.

The chain links TRBV20-1 to TRBJ2-7, with D maybe TRBD2 (6 bases). Trimming shortened V by 4 bases and J by 6 bases, and 10 bases separated the two germline ends. The CDR3 loop spans 11 amino acids. CDR1 is DFQATT, CDR2 SNEGSKA, per germline (reference sequence). The CDR3 reads CSAKAGPEQYF. Here the CDR3 DNA reads TGCAGTGCTAAGGCGGGGCCCGAGCAGTACTTC.

The chain joins TRBV12-5 to TRBJ2-7, with D possibly matching TRBD1 (5 bases). The V end lost 3 bases, the J end lost 2 bases, and 8 bases lay between the germline ends. This CDR3 region has 13 residues. The germline CDR1 and CDR2 sequences are LGHNT and FRNRAP. In nucleotides, the CDR3 is TGTGCTAGTGGTTTCGACAGTACCTACGAGCAGTACTTC. Translated, it gives CASGFDSTYEQYF.

The V gene is TRBV5-6, the J gene TRBJ2-7; D possibly corresponds to TRBD2 (5 bases). Germline lookup yields CDR1 SGHDT and CDR2 YYEEEE. The CDR3 runs 14 residues. Trimming shortened V by 4 bases and J by 6 bases, and 17 bases separated the two germline ends. CDR3 sequence reads: CASSRRGAISEQYF. Here the CDR3 DNA reads TGTGCCAGCAGCCGCCGGGGAGCAATCTCCGAGCAGTACTTC.

This clone was counted only a few times. CDR3 nucleotide sequence: TGTGCCAGCAGCCATGGAGGGTTCGGGTTGGCTGAAGCTTTCTTT. It is translated as CASSHGGFGLAEAFF. The chain recombines TRBV3-1 (or the pseudogene TRBV3-2) with TRBJ1-1, with unresolved D. The CDR3 loop spans 15 amino acids. Germline assignment: CDR1 LGHDT and CDR2 YNNKEL (reference sequence). V lost 3 bases and J lost 6, with 17 bases in between.

The J gene is TRBJ2-1, the V gene TRBV7-9; D may be TRBD2 (7 bases). The length of the CDR3 is 15 residues. Trimming took 1 base from V and 6 from J, leaving 13 bases between them. Germline V gene sequence: CDR1 SEHNR, CDR2 FQNEAQ (reference sequence). The CDR3, as DNA: TGTGCCAGCAGCTTAGTGGGGGGGCCCCTCAATGAGCAGTTCTTC. As protein: CASSLVGGPLNEQFF. Based on the CDR3 plus reference TRBV7-9 and TRBJ2-1, the full variable domain is DTGVSQNPRHKITKRGQNVTFRCDPISEHNRLYWYRQTLGQGPEFLTYFQNEAQLEKSRLLSDRFSAERPKGSFSTLEIQRTEQGDSAMYLCASSLVGGPLNEQFFGPGTRLTVL.

CDR3 DNA sequence: TGTGCCAGCAGTTTAAGGGGGAGCAGGGGCTACGAGCAGTACTTC. Encoded protein: CASSLRGSRGYEQYF. The J gene is TRBJ2-7, the V gene TRBV28, with D perhaps matching TRBD1 (6 bases). The length of the CDR3 is 15 residues. The germline V gene encodes CDR1 MDHEN and CDR2 SYDVKM. The V end was cut by 2 bases, the J end by 3 bases, with 14 bases between.

The chain joins TRBV6-5 to TRBJ2-7; D gene uncertain. Deletions cut 6 bases from V and 5 bases from J, with 11 bases between. Germline lookup yields CDR1 MNHEY and CDR2 SVGAGI. The CDR3 has 12 residues. This chain's CDR3 is CASSPGLHEQYF. The CDR3 DNA reads as TGTGCCAGCAGCCCCGGGTTGCACGAGCAGTACTTC.

The chain joins TRBV18 to TRBJ2-5; D might be TRBD2 (6 bases). Germline V CDR1 and CDR2: KGHSH, LQKENI. CDR3 length equals 13 residues. V lost 5 bases to trimming and J lost 5 bases, with 12 bases between them. CDR3 in DNA: TGTGCCAGCTCAGCCGGGGGACGGGAGACCCAGTACTTC. This sequence encodes CASSAGGRETQYF. Full variable domain (remainder filled in from reference TRBV18 and TRBJ2-5): NAGVMQNPRHLVRRRGQEARLRCSPMKGHSHVYWYRQLPEEGLKFMVYLQKENIIDESGMPKERFSAEFPKEGPSILRIQQVVRGDSAAYFCASSAGGRETQYFGPGTRLLVL.

The rearrangement uses TRBV5-4 and TRBJ2-7; the match to TRBD1 covers 9 bases. The CDR3 is made up of 15 amino acids. CDR1 and CDR2 from the germline V gene are SGHNT and YYREEE (reference sequence). Trimming cost V 0 bases and J 0 bases; bases outside gene matches: 1. The chain's CDR3 is CASSLGQGVSYEQYF. CDR3 coding DNA: TGTGCCAGCAGCTTGGGACAGGGGGTCTCCTACGAGCAGTACTTC.

The chain recombines TRBV7-9 with TRBJ2-2; D is uncertain. Germline lookup yields CDR1 SEHNR and CDR2 FQNEAQ (reference sequence). Trimming took off 1 base at V and 2 bases at J, with 5 bases between the two ends. The CDR3 is 14 amino acids. CDR3: CASSLVHNTGELFF. As DNA, the CDR3 is TGTGCCAGCAGCTTAGTACACAACACCGGGGAGCTGTTTTTT.

V usage is TRBV2 and J usage is TRBJ2-7; 9 nucleotides match TRBD1. The CDR3 spans 13 residues. Germline-derived CDR1 and CDR2 are SNHLY and FYNNEI. J gave up 1 base and V 8 bases, and 3 bases lay outside the gene matches. In DNA, the CDR3 is TGTGCCAGCGACAGGGGGGTATCCTACGAGCAGTACTTC. Translation gives CASDRGVSYEQYF.